These T cell receptor beta chains were read from a single sample in a study of blood T cell repertoires in COVID-19. This table comes from immunoSEQ multiplex PCR, and its TCRdb copy is limited to in-frame clones, with some not included. The sample has approximately 30,000 clones, less than 85% seen once. Specimen: peripheral blood. These receptors originate from a human donor with acute or convalescent COVID-19. The donor label of this sample is uncertain. CDR3s include the opening cysteine and the closing phenylalanine or tryptophan. A D gene is named only where the DNA matches it firmly. A row's size may be missing; if present it is once, few, many or a size class.

clone size	J gene	V gene	D gene	CDR3 protein
-	TRBJ2-3	TRBV11-2	-	CASSSEGDTQYF
once	TRBJ2-7	TRBV6-5	TRBD1	CASSRGTGTYEQYF
-	TRBJ2-6	TRBV7-2	TRBD1	CASSRDRAAGANVLTF
-	TRBJ2-1	TRBV7-9	TRBD2	CASSLGTRSNEQFF
-	TRBJ2-1	TRBV29-1	-	CSGQDWTRQNEQFF
-	TRBJ2-1	TRBV7-7	-	CASSLTTGSYNEQFF
-	TRBJ1-1	TRBV5-1	-	CASSRGDNTEAFF
-	TRBJ1-4	TRBV5-1	TRBD1	CASSPRGTGSTNEKLFF
-	TRBJ2-7	TRBV7-2	TRBD2	CASSLGPTSGVYEQYF
-	TRBJ1-3	TRBV7-2	-	CASSGQPSSGNTIYF
once	TRBJ2-5	TRBV5-1	TRBD1	CASSLVSTGRETQYF
once	TRBJ1-5	TRBV15	-	CATSRGGQGWNQPQHF
-	TRBJ2-2	TRBV3-1/TRBV3-2	TRBD1	CASSQDQYRGTGELFF
few	TRBJ1-2	TRBV4-2	TRBD1	CASSVDRIYYGYTF
-	TRBJ2-3	TRBV19	TRBD2	CASSMILAGTDTQYF
-	TRBJ1-1	TRBV9	TRBD1	CASSVAPDRVGWGTEAFF
-	TRBJ2-7	TRBV5-1	-	CASSLQGFDEQYF
-	TRBJ1-3	TRBV27	-	CASSPDGGRNTIYF
once	TRBJ1-3	TRBV10-3	-	CAISEDSSGNTIYF
-	TRBJ1-5	TRBV3-1/TRBV3-2	-	CASSQDATQGQPQHF
few	TRBJ2-1	TRBV7-9	TRBD2	CASSPTSGSSSYNEQFF
-	TRBJ1-2	TRBV20-1	-	CSAQYYGYTF
-	TRBJ2-7	TRBV18	-	CASSPMRDSWDEQYF
-	TRBJ1-3	TRBV30	-	CAWSQGNPGNTIYF
-	TRBJ1-2	TRBV27	-	CASTPGAGDPFYGYTF
-	TRBJ1-2	TRBV6-5	TRBD1	CASSPETGHGYTF
-	TRBJ2-3	TRBV7-2	TRBD2	CASSLRGLAVADTQYF
-	TRBJ2-3	TRBV24-1	-	CATRASVSTDTQYF
few	TRBJ1-2	TRBV19	-	CASSDRTVNGYTF
-	TRBJ2-5	TRBV3-1/TRBV3-2	TRBD2	CASSRTSGGQETQYF
-	TRBJ2-7	TRBV6-4	-	CASSDPLSYEQYF
-	TRBJ1-2	TRBV5-1	-	CASSPPNRDGYTF
-	TRBJ2-1	TRBV6-2/TRBV6-3	TRBD2	CASSSRTSGGGYNEQFF
-	TRBJ2-2	TRBV10-3	TRBD1	CAISRDRDTGELFF
-	TRBJ1-1	TRBV28	TRBD1	CASSSLRAGGTEAFF
-	TRBJ1-6	TRBV27	-	CASSLRGQESSYNSPLHF
few	TRBJ2-7	TRBV4-2	TRBD2	CASSPTSGSSYEQYF
-	TRBJ1-5	TRBV2	-	CASRETGFNQPQHF
-	TRBJ2-3	TRBV13	TRBD2	CASSFKRTSGGDTQYF
-	TRBJ1-6	TRBV10-2	-	CASSEFRRPLYNSPLHF
-	TRBJ1-2	TRBV30	-	CAWSTPPGGYTF
-	TRBJ1-5	TRBV3-1/TRBV3-2	TRBD1	CASSQGTGTSNQPQHF
-	TRBJ1-3	TRBV9	-	CASSLVGGSGNTIYF
-	TRBJ1-1	TRBV19	-	CASSISVGTMGPEAFF
-	TRBJ1-4	TRBV7-8	TRBD1	CASSLGTGVNEKLFF
-	TRBJ2-3	TRBV24-1	TRBD2	CATGQTSGGTDTQYF
-	TRBJ1-4	TRBV2	TRBD1	CASKRETGMGEKLFF
-	TRBJ1-1	TRBV11-2	-	CASSFPGGAFF
few	TRBJ2-7	TRBV4-1	TRBD2	CASSQAWSSGASYEQYF
-	TRBJ1-2	TRBV6-6	-	CASSPGGNYGYTF
-	TRBJ2-1	TRBV10-2	-	CASRTGFSSDEQFF
once	TRBJ2-1	TRBV27	-	CASSLKPGYNEQFF
-	TRBJ1-2	TRBV19	-	CASSSVSGGGYTF
-	TRBJ2-5	TRBV18	-	CASSPSGMGNQETQYF
-	TRBJ2-2	TRBV7-2	-	CASSSRGAQPGHNTGELFF
few	TRBJ1-5	TRBV5-5	-	CASSPDSDWVPQHF
-	TRBJ2-5	TRBV28	TRBD2	CASSRYSGGGQETQYF
-	TRBJ1-2	TRBV6-5	TRBD1	CASSRDSQNYGYTF
-	TRBJ2-5	TRBV7-9	-	CASSLDPGAEETQYF